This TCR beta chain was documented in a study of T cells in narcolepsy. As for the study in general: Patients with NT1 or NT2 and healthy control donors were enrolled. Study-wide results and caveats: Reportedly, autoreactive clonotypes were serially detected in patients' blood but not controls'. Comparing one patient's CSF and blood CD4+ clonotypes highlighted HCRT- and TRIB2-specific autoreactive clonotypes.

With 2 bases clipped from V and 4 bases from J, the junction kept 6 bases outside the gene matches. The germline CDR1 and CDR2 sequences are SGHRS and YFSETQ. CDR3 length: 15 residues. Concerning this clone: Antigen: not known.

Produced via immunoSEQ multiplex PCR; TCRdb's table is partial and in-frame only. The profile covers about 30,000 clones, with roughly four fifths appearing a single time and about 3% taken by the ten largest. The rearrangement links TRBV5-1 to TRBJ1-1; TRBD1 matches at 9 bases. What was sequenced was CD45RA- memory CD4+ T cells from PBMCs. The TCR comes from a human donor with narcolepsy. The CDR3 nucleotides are TGCGCCAGCAGCTTCACAGGGGGCTTAAGCACTGAAGCTTTCTTT. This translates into CASSFTGGLSTEAFF.